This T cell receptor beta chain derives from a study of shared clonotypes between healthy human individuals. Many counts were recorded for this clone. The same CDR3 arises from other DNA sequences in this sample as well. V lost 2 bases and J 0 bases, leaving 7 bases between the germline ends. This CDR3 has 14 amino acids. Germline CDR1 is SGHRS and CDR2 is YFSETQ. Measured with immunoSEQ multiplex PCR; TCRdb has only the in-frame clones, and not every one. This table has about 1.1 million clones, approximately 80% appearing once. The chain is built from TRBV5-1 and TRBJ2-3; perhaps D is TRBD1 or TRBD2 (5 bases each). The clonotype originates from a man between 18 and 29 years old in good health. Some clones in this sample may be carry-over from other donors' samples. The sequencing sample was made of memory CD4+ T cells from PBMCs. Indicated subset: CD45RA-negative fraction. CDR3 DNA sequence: TGCGCCAGCAGCTTTGGGGGTAGCACAGATACGCAGTATTTT. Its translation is CASSFGGSTDTQYF.